This entry is about one T cell receptor (beta chain). The specificity of this receptor is unknown. There are no base qualities to consult, and no much larger clone falls within one base. This entry is derived from a study of cytotoxic CD8 clonotypes in ibrutinib-treated CLL (dated by TCRdb to the early 2020s). About the study as a whole: The cohort had 11 relapsed/refractory and around 14 treatment-naive patients; roughly 17 were IGHV unmutated. Responses were partial in 24 patients and complete in 2; after median approximately 66 months follow-up, 14 stayed in remission and roughly twelve progressed. Response samples were obtained after a median of 12 months of treatment, with a range of roughly 6 to 36 months. An average of 255,043 productive templates and 94,082 productive rearrangements was obtained per sample. Of the 70 to 90 people in the trial, around 24 had longitudinal samples available. Cryopreserved peripheral blood mononuclear cells were obtained prior to treatment, at the time of response, and at either disease progression or sustained remission. On the study overall, not on this receptor specifically: Baseline clonality exceeded that of age-matched healthy donors and correlated strongly with circulating CD8+ T-cell counts. Public clonotypes were found to be uncommon and were observed to contract or remain stable during treatment; the increase in clonality was shown to reflect expansion of private clonotypes at ibrutinib response. Sampling times were not matched between patients in sustained remission and patients whose disease was progressing, and lymph node repertoires were not examined. Clonality rose at ibrutinib response, remained stable during sustained remission, and dropped back toward baseline at progression.

The trim is 6 bases for V and 6 bases for J, with a gap of 17 bases between the germline ends. From cysteine to phenylalanine, the CDR3 is 14 amino acids long. The read is trimmed to its CDR3 DNA, 42 bases read in frame from base 1. In the germline V gene (reference sequence), CDR1 corresponds to MNHEY and CDR2 to SMNVEV. For TCR beta library preparation, roughly 2.1 micrograms of genomic DNA were isolated from cryopreserved PBMCs. Longitudinal blood samples from CLL patients on ibrutinib monotherapy were analyzed using high-throughput TCR beta sequencing. The patients took part in an open-label, single-center phase 2 trial of ibrutinib monotherapy. On a MiSeq, deep resolution sequencing aimed for a depth between 1 in 1 million and 1 in 200,000 T cells, with each clonotype covered approximately 10x on average. The immunoSEQ hsTCRB Kit was used to generate the TCR beta libraries. The study's own analysis went as follows. Data were analyzed with ImmunoSEQ Data Assistant and ImmunoSEQ Analyzer, with V, D and J genes assigned per IMGT definitions. Clonality was computed as one minus normalized Shannon entropy of productive rearrangement frequencies, ranging from 0 to 1. Public clonotype analysis was restricted to overrepresented clonotypes comprising at least 0.05% of each patient's repertoire. Some 14 age-matched healthy donor repertoires from immuneACCESS served as clonality controls. TCRdb took over this immuneACCESS table, retaining in-frame rearrangements with V and J assigned. Such tables are incomplete; in checked studies, under half of the missing clones stem from an unresolved V gene, and the remainder is unexplained. V, J and clone size derive from that table, while D and trimming were established from the DNA sequence. Within this sample are hundreds of thousands of clones, with about 80% of them counted one time only. The biggest ten clones account for roughly 7% of the sample.

The TCR originated in a human donor with chronic lymphocytic leukemia. The receptor chain draws on TRBV27 and TRBJ1-2, with TRBD1 tentatively as D gene (5 bases match). The specimen was PBMCs, collected before ibrutinib treatment. The CDR3 protein: CASRVGGGMDGYTF. Read as DNA, the sequence is TGTGCCAGCAGGGTTGGGGGGGGGATGGATGGCTACACCTTC.